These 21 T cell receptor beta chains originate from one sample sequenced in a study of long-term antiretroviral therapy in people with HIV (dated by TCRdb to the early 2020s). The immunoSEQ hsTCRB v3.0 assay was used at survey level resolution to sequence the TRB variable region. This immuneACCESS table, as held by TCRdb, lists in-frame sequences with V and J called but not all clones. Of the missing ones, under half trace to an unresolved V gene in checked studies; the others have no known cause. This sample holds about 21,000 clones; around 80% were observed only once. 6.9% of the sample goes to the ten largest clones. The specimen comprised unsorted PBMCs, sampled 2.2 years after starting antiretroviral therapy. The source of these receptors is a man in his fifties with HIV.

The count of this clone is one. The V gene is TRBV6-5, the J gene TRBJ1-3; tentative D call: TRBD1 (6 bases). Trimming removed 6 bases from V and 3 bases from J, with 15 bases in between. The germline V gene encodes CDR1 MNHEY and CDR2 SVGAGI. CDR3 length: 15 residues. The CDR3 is CASSRSKDSGNTIYF. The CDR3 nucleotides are TGTGCCAGCAGCCGATCCAAGGACAGTGGAAACACCATATATTTT.

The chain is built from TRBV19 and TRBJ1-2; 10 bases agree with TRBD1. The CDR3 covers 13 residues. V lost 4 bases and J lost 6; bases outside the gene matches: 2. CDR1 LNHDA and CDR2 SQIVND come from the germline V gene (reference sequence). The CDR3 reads CASSTDRGHGYTF. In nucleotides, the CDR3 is TGTGCCAGTAGTACCGACAGGGGGCATGGCTACACCTTC.

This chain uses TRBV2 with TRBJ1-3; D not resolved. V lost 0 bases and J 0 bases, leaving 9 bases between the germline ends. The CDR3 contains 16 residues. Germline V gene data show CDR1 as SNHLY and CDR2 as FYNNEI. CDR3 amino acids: CASSEASRLSGNTIYF. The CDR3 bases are TGTGCCAGCAGTGAAGCGTCCCGGCTCTCTGGAAACACCATATATTTT.

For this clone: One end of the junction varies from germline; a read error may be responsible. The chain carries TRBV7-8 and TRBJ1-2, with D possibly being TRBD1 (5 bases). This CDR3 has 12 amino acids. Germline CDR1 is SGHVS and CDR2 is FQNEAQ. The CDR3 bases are TGTGCCAGCAGGATACTCAAGGGGAGGGAACAATTC. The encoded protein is CASRILKGREQF. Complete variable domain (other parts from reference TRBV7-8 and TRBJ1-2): GAGVSQSPRYKVAKRGQDVALRCDPISGHVSLFWYQQALGQGPEFLTYFQNEAQLDKSGLPSDRFFAERPEGSVSTLKIQRTQQEDSAVYLCASRILKGREQFGSGTRLTVV.

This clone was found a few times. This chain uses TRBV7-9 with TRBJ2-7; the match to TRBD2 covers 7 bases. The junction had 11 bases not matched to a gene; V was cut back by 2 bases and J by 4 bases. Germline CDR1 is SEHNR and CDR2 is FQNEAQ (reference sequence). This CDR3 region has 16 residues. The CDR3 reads CASSLTAGVLGYEQYF. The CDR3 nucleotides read TGTGCCAGCAGCTTAACGGCGGGGGTCCTAGGATACGAGCAGTACTTC.

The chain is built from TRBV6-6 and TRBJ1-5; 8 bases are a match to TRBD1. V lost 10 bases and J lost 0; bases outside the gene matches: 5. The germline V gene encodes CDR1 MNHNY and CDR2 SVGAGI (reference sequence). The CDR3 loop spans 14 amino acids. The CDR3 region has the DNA TGTGCCAAGCCGGACAGGGATAGCAATCAGCCCCAGCATTTT. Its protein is CAKPDRDSNQPQHF.

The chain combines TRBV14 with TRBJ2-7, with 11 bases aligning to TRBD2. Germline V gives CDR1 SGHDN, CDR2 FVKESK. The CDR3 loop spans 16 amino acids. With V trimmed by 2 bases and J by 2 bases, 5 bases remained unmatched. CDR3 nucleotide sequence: TGTGCCAGCAGCCAATTTACTAGCGGGAGTGCCTACGAGCAGTACTTC. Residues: CASSQFTSGSAYEQYF.

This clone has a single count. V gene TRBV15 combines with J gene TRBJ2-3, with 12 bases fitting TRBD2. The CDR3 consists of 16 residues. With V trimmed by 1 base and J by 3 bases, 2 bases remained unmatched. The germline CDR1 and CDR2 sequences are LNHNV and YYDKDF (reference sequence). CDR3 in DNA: TGTGCCACCAGCAGAGGGACTAGCGGGATGACAGATACGCAGTATTTT. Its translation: CATSRGTSGMTDTQYF. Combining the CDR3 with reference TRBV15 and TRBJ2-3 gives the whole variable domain DAMVIQNPRYQVTQFGKPVTLSCSQTLNHNVMYWYQQKSSQAPKLLFHYYDKDFNNEADTPDNFQSRRPNTSFCFLDIRSPGLGDTAMYLCATSRGTSGMTDTQYFGPGTRLTVL.

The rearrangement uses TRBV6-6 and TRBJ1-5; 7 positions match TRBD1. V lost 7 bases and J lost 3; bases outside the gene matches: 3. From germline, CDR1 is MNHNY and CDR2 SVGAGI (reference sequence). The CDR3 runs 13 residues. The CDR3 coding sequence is TGTGCCAGCACCGGGACAGACAATCAGCCCCAGCATTTT. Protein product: CASTGTDNQPQHF.

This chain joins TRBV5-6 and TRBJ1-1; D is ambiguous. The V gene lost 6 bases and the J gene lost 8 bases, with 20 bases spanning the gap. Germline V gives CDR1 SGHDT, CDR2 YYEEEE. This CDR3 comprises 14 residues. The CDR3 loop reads CASTPLGLGPEAFF. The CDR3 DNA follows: TGTGCCAGCACACCCCTGGGCCTTGGGCCCGAAGCTTTCTTT.

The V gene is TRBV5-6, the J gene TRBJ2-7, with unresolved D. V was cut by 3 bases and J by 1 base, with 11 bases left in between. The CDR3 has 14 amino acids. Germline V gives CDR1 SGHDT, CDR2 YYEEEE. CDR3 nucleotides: TGTGCCAGCAGCTCGCCGGCGCGTTCCTACGAGCAGTACTTC. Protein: CASSSPARSYEQYF.

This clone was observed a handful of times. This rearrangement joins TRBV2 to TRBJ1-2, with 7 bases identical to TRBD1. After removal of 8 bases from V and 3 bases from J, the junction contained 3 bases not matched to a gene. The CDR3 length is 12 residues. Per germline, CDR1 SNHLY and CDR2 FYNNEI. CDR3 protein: CASAGTDYGYTF. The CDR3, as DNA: TGTGCCAGCGCAGGGACAGACTATGGCTACACCTTC.

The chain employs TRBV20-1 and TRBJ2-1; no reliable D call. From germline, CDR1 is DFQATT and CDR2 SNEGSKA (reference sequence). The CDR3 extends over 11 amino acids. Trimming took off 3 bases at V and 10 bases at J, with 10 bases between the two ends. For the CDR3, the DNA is TGCAGTGCTAGGAGTGTGAGGGAGCAGTTCTTC. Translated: CSARSVREQFF.

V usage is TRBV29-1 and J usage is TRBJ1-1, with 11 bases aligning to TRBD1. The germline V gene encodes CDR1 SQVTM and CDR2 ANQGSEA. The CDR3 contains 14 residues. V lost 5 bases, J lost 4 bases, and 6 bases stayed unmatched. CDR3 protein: CSVHGTGGSTEAFF. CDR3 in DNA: TGCAGCGTTCACGGGACAGGGGGTTCCACTGAAGCTTTCTTT.

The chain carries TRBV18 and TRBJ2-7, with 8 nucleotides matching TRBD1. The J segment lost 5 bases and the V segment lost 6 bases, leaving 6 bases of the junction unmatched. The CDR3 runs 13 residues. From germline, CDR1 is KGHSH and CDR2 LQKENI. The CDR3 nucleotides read TGTGCCAGCTCCCGGACAGGGCCGAACGAGCAGTACTTC. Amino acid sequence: CASSRTGPNEQYF.

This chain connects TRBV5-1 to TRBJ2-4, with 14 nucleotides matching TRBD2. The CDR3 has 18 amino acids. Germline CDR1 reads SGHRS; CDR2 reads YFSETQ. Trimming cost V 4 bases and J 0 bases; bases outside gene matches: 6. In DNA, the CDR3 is TGCGCCAGCAGCGCGGGGACTAGCGGGGGACTAGCCAAAAACATTCAGTACTTC. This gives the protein CASSAGTSGGLAKNIQYF.

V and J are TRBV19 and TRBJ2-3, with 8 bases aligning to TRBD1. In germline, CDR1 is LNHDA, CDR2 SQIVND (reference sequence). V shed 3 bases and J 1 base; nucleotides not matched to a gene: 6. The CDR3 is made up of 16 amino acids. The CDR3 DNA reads TGTGCCAGTAGTATGGGCAGGGGGCGAGGCACAGATACGCAGTATTTT. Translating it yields CASSMGRGRGTDTQYF.

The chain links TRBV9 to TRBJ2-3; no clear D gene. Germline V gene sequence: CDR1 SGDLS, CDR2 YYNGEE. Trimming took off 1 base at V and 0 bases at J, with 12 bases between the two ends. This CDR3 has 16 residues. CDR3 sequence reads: CASSVFGGTSTDTQYF. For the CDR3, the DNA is TGTGCCAGCAGCGTATTCGGCGGAACTAGCACAGATACGCAGTATTTT. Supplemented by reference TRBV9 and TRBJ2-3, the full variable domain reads DSGVTQTPKHLITATGQRVTLRCSPRSGDLSVYWYQQSLDQGLQFLIQYYNGEERAKGNILERFSAQQFPDLHSELNLSSLELGDSALYFCASSVFGGTSTDTQYFGPGTRLTVL.

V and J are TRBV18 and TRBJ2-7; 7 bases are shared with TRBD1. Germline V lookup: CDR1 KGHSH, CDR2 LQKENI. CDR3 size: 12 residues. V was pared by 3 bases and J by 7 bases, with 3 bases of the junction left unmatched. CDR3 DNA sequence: TGTGCCAGCTCACCGAGGGGGCTGGAGCAGTACTTC. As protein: CASSPRGLEQYF.

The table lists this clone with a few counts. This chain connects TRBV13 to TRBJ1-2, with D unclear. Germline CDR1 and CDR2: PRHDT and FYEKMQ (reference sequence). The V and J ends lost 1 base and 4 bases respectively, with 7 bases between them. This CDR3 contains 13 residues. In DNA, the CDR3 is TGTGCCAGCAGCTTAGCAGGACCCTATGGCTACACCTTC. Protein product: CASSLAGPYGYTF. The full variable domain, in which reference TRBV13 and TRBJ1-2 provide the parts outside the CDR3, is AAGVIQSPRHLIKEKRETATLKCYPIPRHDTVYWYQQGPGQDPQFLISFYEKMQSDKGSIPDRFSAQQFSDYHSELNMSSLELGDSALYFCASSLAGPYGYTFGSGTRLTVV.

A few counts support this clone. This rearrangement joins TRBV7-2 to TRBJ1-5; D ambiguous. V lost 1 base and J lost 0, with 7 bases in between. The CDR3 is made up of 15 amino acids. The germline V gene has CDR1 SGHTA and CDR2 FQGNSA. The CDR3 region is CASSLVTFSNQPQHF. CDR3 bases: TGTGCCAGCAGCTTAGTCACCTTTAGCAATCAGCCCCAGCATTTT.